This TCR beta chain originates from a study of shared clonotypes between healthy human individuals. Details on this clone: Its target is unknown.

The V end lost 6 bases, the J end lost 1 base, and 10 bases lay between the germline ends. The germline V gene encodes CDR1 MDHEN and CDR2 SYDVKM. CDR3 length equals 14 residues. Study-wide points: An expected dependence of interdonor clonotype sharing on sequencing depth was noted.

The donor cohort consisted entirely of Caucasian adults residing in Nashville, Tennessee. The protocol was immunoSEQ multiplex PCR, while the TCRdb copy is restricted to in-frame clones and leaves out a portion. The sample holds 2,500,000 or so clones, around 93% seen once. The TCR comes from a man aged 18 to 29 in good health. Some clones in this sample may be carry-over from other donors' samples. The genes are TRBV28 and TRBJ2-4; D is perhaps TRBD2 (7 bases). The sequenced material came from naive CD4+ T cells from PBMCs. The sample's subset: CD45RA+ positively selected. CDR3 nucleotide sequence: TGTGCCAGCAGCAAGGGGGGGGCCAAAAACATTCAGTACTTC. This translates into CASSKGGAKNIQYF.